The clone carrying this T cell receptor (beta chain) was seen a handful of times. This entry is derived from a study of blood T cell repertoires in COVID-19. Study-level information: Material from acute and convalescent COVID-19 was sourced from the United States, Italy and Spain. Sources were T cells, B-cell-depleted T cells, or PBMCs; the material itself was cDNA or gDNA.

Trimming cost V 0 bases and J 2 bases, with 11 bases left between them. The CDR3 loop spans 15 amino acids. Germline V gives CDR1 GTSNPN, CDR2 SVGIG (reference sequence). Under the authors' procedure: Amplification of reference gene primers provided the estimated nucleated cell counts. The data were produced by immunoSEQ multiplex PCR, yet TCRdb's version contains in-frame clones alone and is incomplete. That table supplies the V and J calls and clone size; D and trimming were determined from the DNA. The data contain about 250,000 clones, 70% to 90% of them singletons. The chain links TRBV30 to TRBJ1-5; perhaps TRBD1 as D (5 bases). The sequenced sample consisted of peripheral blood. This sequence originates from a woman aged 25 to 39 with active or convalescent COVID-19. CDR3 loop: CAWSVGARGNQPQHF. The DNA for the CDR3 is TGTGCCTGGAGTGTAGGGGCTAGGGGCAATCAGCCCCAGCATTTT.